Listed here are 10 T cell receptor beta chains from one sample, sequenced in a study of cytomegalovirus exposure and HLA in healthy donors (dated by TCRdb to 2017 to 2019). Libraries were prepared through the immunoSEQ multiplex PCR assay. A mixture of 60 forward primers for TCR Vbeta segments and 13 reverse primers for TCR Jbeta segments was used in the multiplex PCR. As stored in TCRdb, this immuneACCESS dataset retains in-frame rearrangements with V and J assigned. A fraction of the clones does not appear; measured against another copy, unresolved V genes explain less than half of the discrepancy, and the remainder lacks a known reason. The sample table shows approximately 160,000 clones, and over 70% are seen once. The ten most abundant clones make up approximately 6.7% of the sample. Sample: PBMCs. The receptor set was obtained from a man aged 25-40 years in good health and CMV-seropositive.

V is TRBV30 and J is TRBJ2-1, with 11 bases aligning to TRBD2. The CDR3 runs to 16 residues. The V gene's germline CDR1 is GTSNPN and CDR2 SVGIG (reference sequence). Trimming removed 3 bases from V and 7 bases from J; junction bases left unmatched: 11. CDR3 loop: CAWRPLLAGVGNEQFF. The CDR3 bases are TGTGCCTGGAGGCCCCTACTAGCGGGAGTAGGTAATGAGCAGTTCTTC.

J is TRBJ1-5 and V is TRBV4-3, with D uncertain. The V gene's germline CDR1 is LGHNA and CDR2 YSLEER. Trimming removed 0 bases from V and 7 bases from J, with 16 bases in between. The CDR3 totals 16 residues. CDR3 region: CASSQEMMGSGQPQHF. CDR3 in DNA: TGCGCCAGCAGCCAAGAAATGATGGGGAGCGGACAGCCCCAGCATTTT.

The CDR3 protein is CASSFPRREGNQPQHF. For the CDR3, the DNA is TGTGCCAGCAGTTTCCCTCGCAGGGAAGGCAATCAGCCCCAGCATTTT. The rearrangement uses TRBV6-5 and TRBJ1-5, with D maybe TRBD1 (5 bases). Per the germline V gene, CDR1 is MNHEY and CDR2 is SVGAGI. The CDR3 has 16 residues. Trimming pared 4 bases from V and 2 bases from J, leaving 15 bases between.

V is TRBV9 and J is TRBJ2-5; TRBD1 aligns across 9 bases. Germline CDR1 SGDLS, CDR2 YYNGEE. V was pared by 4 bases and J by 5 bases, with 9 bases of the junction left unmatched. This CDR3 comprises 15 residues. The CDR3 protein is CASSSEGQGRETQYF. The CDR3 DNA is TGTGCCAGCAGCTCCGAAGGACAGGGGCGGGAGACCCAGTACTTC.

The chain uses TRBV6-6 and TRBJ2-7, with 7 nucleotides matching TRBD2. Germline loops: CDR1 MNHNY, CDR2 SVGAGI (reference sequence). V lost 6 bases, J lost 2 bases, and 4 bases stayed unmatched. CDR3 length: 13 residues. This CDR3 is CASSYGLAYEQYF. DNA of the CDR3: TGTGCCAGCAGCTACGGACTAGCCTACGAGCAGTACTTC.

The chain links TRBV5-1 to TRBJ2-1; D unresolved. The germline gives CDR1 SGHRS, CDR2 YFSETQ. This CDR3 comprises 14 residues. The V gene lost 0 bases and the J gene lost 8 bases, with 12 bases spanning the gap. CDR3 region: CASSLEANSYEQFF. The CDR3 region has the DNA TGCGCCAGCAGCTTGGAAGCAAATTCCTATGAGCAGTTCTTC.

The CDR3 DNA follows: TGTGCCAGCAGCGGAGGGAATCCGGCGCAGTTCTTC. It is translated as CASSGGNPAQFF. V and J are TRBV16 and TRBJ2-1; D is possibly TRBD2 (6 bases). Germline V gives CDR1 KGHSY, CDR2 FQNENV. Trimming cost V 5 bases and J 12 bases, with 14 bases left between them. The CDR3 is 12 amino acids.

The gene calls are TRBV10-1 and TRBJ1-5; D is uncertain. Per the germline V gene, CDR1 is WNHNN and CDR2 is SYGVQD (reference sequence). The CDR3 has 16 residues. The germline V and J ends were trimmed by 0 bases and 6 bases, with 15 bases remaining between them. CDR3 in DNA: TGCGCCAGCAGTGAGTCTGCGGGGTATTGGTGTCAGCCCCAGCATTTT. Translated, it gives CASSESAGYWCQPQHF.

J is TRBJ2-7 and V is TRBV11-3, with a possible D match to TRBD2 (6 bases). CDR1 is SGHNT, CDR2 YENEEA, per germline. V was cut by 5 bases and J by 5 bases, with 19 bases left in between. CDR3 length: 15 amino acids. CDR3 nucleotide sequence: TGTGCCAGCAGCCTCGGGAGTAGTTGGGACGACGAGCAGTACTTC. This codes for CASSLGSSWDDEQYF.

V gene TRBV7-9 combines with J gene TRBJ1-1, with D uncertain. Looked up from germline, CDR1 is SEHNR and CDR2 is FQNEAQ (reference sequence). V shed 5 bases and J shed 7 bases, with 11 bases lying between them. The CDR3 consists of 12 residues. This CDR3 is CASSPEVGEAFF. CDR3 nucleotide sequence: TGTGCCAGCAGCCCCGAGGTGGGTGAAGCTTTCTTT.